This T cell receptor beta chain was identified during a study of control samples from healthy donors and cancer patients. This CDR3 contains 14 residues. Germline CDR1 reads SGHVS; CDR2 reads FQNEAQ. J lost 0 bases, V lost 3 bases, and 0 bases had no gene match. Profiling relied on immunoSEQ multiplex PCR, and the TCRdb table lists in-frame clones only, not all of them. The data show more than 95,000 clones, approximately 84% seen once. The chain recombines TRBV7-8 with TRBJ1-2; 8 bases map to TRBD1. Material for sequencing was blood. This TCR was recovered from a man between 18 and 29 years old in good health. The DNA of the CDR3 is TGTGCCAGCAGCTTGGACAGGGCTAACTATGGCTACACCTTC. Protein product: CASSLDRANYGYTF.